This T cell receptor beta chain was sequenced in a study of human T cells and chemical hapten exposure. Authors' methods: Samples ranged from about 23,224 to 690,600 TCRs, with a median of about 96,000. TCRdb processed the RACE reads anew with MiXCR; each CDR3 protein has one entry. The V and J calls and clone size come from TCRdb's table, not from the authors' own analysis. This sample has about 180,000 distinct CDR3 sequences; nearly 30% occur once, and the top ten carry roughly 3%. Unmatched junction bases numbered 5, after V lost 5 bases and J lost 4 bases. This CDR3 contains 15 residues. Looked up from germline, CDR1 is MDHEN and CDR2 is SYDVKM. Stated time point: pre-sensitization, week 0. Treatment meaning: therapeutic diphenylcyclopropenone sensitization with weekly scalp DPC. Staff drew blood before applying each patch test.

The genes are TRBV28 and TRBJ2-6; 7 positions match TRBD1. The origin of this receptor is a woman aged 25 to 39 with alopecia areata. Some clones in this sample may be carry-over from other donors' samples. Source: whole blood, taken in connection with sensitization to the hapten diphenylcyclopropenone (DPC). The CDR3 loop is CASSMTGSGANVLTF. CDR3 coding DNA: TGTGCCAGCAGTATGACAGGGTCCGGGGCCAACGTCCTGACTTTC.